This is a list of T cell receptor beta chains from one sample in a study of human T cells and chemical hapten exposure. TCRdb independently ran MiXCR on the RACE reads; one entry per CDR3 protein. The table includes under 65,000 distinct CDR3 sequences, about 9.2% detected once. Sample: whole blood, taken in connection with sensitization to the hapten diphenylcyclopropenone (DPC). These receptors all come from a woman aged 40 to 55 with alopecia areata. Some clones in this sample may be carry-over from other donors' samples. Both conserved end residues are part of each CDR3. The D gene is left open where the match is weak. Clone size, where shown, is once, few, many, or a class for clones that have expanded.

CASRVRSGGAGSPLHF TGTGCCAGCAGAGTGCGGTCGGGGGGCGCGGGATCACCCCTCCACTTT many - TRBJ1-6 TRBV2
CASSRQQGGPSYEQYF TGTGCCAGCAGCCGCCAACAGGGGGGCCCATCCTACGAGCAGTACTTC many TRBD1 TRBJ2-7 TRBV14
CASSFTGGYGTEAFF TGTGCCAGCAGTTTCACAGGGGGCTACGGCACTGAAGCTTTCTTT many TRBD1 TRBJ1-1 TRBV6-6
CASSLRTSGVTGELFF TGTGCCAGCAGCTTAAGGACTAGCGGGGTCACCGGGGAGCTGTTTTTT few TRBD2 TRBJ2-2 TRBV13
CASSAVRSGANVLTF TGTGCCAGCAGTGCCGTCCGCTCTGGGGCCAACGTCCTGACTTTC few - TRBJ2-6 TRBV9
CASSPPPAGTNYGYTF TGTGCCAGCTCACCACCGCCCGCAGGGACTAACTATGGCTACACCTTC many - TRBJ1-2 TRBV18
CASSEGAGTPKSYGYTF TGTGCCAGCAGTGAAGGGGCAGGAACCCCGAAGAGCTATGGCTACACCTTC once - TRBJ1-2 TRBV25-1
CASLLPGQRFSNAFF TGTGCCAGCTTACTACCGGGACAGCGCTTTTCGAATGCTTTCTTT many TRBD1 TRBJ1-1 TRBV18
CSAHAGVLETQYF TGCAGCGCTCACGCCGGGGTTTTGGAGACCCAGTACTTC many - TRBJ2-5 TRBV29-1
CASSVDSSEQYF TGTGCCAGCAGCGTAGACAGCTCCGAGCAGTACTTC - - TRBJ2-7 TRBV9
CASSQSGQVTNQPQHF TGCGCCAGCAGCCAATCAGGACAGGTTACTAATCAGCCCCAGCATTTT many TRBD1 TRBJ1-5 TRBV4-1
CASSQEPTSGADTQYF TGTGCCAGCAGCCAAGAACCCACTAGCGGGGCAGATACGCAGTATTTT many TRBD2 TRBJ2-3 TRBV4-2
CASSPWGDRGRADTQYF TGTGCCAGCAGCCCATGGGGCGACAGGGGGAGGGCAGATACGCAGTATTTT few TRBD1 TRBJ2-3 TRBV28
CASSVGSDMNTEAFF TGTGCCAGCAGCGTAGGTTCGGACATGAACACTGAAGCTTTCTTT many - TRBJ1-1 TRBV9
CAAGPPTNEKLFF TGTGCCGCCGGTCCTCCGACTAATGAAAAACTGTTTTTT many - TRBJ1-4 TRBV10-3
CASSLLLGGDGYTF TGTGCCAGCAGTTTACTATTAGGAGGGGATGGCTACACCTTC many - TRBJ1-2 TRBV28
CASRDFSSGANVLTF TGTGCCAGCAGGGACTTTAGCTCTGGGGCCAACGTCCTGACTTTC many - TRBJ2-6 TRBV2
CASSLERGAAEAFF TGTGCCAGCAGCTTAGAACGGGGGGCCGCTGAAGCTTTCTTT many - TRBJ1-1 TRBV7-9